Described below is a single T cell receptor beta chain sequence and its context. The target antigen is unknown. The junction shows a germline mismatch at one end, possibly a read error. The data belong to a study of beta chain features in type 1 diabetes. There are 14 residues in the CDR3. Per germline, CDR1 ENHRY and CDR2 SYGVKD. Whole-study findings and limits: For Type 1 diabetes patients, all four CD4+ subsets carried TCRB CDR3s that were moderately but significantly shorter.

Sequencing targeted expressed TCRB transcripts, as all isolated RNA had been reverse transcribed. Clones were sequenced by immunoSEQ multiplex PCR, and TCRdb holds only the in-frame ones, with some missing. The sample consists of some 900,000 clones, roughly a sixth of them appearing once. The J gene is TRBJ2-2, the V gene TRBV10-3, with D tentatively TRBD2 (5 bases). The sample taken for sequencing was naive CD4+ T cells from blood. This TCR derives from a woman between 18 and 29 years old in good health. The CDR3 sequence: CASSLRGSTGELFF. The CDR3 DNA is TGTGCCAGCAGTTTGCGCGGGTCCACCGGGGAGCTGTTTTTT.